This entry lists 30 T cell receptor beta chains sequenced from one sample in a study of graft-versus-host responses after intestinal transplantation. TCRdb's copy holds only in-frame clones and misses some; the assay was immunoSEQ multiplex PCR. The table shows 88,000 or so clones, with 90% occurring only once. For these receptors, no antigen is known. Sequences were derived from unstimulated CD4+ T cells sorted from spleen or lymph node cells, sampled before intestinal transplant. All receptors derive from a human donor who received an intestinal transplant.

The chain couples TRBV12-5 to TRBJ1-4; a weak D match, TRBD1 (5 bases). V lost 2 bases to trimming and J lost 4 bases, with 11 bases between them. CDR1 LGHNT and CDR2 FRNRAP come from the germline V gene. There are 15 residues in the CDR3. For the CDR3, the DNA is TGTGCTAGTGGTTTGAACCAGGGTAATAATGAAAAACTGTTTTTT. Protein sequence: CASGLNQGNNEKLFF.

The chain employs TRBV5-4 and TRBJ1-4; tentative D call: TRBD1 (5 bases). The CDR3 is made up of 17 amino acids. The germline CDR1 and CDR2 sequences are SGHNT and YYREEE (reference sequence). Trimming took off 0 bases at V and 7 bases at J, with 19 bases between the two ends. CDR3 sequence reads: CASSLAGGGQGGEKLFF. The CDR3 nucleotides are TGTGCCAGCAGCTTGGCTGGAGGTGGGCAGGGAGGTGAAAAACTGTTTTTT.

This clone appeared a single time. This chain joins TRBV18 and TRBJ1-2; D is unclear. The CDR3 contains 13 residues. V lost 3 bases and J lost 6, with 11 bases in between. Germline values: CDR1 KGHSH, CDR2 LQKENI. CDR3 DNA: TGTGCCAGCTCACCTGACGGGTCGGATGGCTACACCTTC. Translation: CASSPDGSDGYTF.

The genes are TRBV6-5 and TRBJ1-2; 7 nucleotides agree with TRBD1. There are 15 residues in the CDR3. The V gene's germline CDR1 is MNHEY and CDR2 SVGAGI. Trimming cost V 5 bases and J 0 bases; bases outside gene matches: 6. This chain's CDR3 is CASSRRDSTNYGYTF. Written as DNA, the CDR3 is TGTGCCAGCAGTCGACGGGACAGCACTAACTATGGCTACACCTTC.

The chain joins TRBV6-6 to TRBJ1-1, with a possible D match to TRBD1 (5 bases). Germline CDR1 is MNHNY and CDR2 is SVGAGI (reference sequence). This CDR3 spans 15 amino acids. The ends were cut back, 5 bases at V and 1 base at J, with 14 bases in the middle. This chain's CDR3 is CASSQGAAGNTEAFF. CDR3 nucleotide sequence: TGTGCCAGCAGTCAAGGGGCCGCCGGGAACACTGAAGCTTTCTTT.

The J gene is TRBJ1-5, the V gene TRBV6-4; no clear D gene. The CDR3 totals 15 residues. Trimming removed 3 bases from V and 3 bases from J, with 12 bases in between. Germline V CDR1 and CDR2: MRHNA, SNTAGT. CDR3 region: CASSERSGSNQPQHF. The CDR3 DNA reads TGTGCCAGCAGTGAGAGGAGTGGGTCCAATCAGCCCCAGCATTTT.

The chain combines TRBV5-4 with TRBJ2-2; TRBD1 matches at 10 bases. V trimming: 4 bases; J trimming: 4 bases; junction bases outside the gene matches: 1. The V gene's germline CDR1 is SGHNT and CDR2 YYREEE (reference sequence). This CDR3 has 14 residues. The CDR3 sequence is CASSDRGRTGELFF. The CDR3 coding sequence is TGTGCCAGCAGCGACAGGGGGCGCACCGGGGAGCTGTTTTTT.

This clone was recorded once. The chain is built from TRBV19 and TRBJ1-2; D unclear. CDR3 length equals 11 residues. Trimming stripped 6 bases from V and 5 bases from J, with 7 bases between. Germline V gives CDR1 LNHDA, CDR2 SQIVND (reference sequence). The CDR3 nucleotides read TGTGCCAGTAGCTCGCGTTATGGCTACACCTTC. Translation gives CASSSRYGYTF. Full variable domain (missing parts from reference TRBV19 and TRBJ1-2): DGGITQSPKYLFRKEGQNVTLSCEQNLNHDAMYWYRQDPGQGLRLIYYSQIVNDFQKGDIAEGYSVSREKKESFPLTVTSAQKNPTAFYLCASSSRYGYTFGSGTRLTVV.

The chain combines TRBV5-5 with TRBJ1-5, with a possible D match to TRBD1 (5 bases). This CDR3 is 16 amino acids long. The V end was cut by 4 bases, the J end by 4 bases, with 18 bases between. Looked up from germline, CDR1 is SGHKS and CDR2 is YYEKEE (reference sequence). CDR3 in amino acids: CASSGDGTTRNQPQHF. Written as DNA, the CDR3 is TGTGCCAGCAGCGGGGACGGGACGACTAGAAATCAGCCCCAGCATTTT.

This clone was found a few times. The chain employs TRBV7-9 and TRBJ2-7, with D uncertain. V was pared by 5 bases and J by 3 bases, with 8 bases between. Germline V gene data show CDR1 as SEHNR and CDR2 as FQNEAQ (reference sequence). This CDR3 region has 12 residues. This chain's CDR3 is CASSQSIYEQYF. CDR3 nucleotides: TGTGCCAGCAGCCAATCAATCTACGAGCAGTACTTC.

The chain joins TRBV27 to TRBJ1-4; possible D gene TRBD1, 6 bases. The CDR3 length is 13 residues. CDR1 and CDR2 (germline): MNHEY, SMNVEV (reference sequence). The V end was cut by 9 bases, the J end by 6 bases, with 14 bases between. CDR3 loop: CASPQGFDEKLFF. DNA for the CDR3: TGTGCCAGTCCACAGGGATTTGATGAAAAACTGTTTTTT.

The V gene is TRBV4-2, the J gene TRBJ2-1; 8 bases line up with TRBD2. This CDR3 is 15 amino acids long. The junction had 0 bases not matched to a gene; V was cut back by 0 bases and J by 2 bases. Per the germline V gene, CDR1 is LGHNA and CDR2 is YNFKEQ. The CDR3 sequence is CASSQELAAYNEQFF. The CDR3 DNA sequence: TGTGCCAGCAGCCAAGAACTAGCGGCCTACAATGAGCAGTTCTTC.

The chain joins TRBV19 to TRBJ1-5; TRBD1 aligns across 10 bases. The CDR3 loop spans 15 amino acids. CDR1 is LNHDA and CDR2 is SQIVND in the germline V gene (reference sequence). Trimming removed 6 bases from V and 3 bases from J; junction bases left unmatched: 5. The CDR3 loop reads CASSLGTGVNQPQHF. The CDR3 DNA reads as TGTGCCAGTAGCCTAGGGACAGGGGTCAATCAGCCCCAGCATTTT.

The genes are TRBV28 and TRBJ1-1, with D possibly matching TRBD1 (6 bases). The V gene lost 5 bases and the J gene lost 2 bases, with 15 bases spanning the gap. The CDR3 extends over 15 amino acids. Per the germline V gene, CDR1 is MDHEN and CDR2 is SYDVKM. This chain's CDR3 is CASSPPGHRNTEAFF. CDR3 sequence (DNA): TGTGCCAGCAGTCCCCCGGGACACCGAAACACTGAAGCTTTCTTT.

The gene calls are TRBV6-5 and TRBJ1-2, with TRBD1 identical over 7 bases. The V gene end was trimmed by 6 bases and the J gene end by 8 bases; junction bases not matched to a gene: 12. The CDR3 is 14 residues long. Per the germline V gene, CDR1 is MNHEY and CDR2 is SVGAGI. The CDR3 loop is CASSTGTVVEGYTF. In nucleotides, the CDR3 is TGTGCCAGCAGCACAGGGACAGTAGTGGAGGGCTACACCTTC.

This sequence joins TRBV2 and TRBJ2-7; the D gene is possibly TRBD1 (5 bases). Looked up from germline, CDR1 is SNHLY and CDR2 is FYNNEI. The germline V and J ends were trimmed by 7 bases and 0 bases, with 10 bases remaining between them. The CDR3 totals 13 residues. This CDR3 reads CASKETVSYEQYF. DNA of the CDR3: TGTGCCAGCAAGGAGACAGTCTCCTACGAGCAGTACTTC.

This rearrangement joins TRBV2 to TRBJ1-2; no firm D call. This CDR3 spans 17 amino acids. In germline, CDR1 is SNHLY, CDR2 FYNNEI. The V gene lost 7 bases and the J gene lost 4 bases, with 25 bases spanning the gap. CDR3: CASIRNWSGYESYGYTF. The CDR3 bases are TGTGCCAGCATTAGGAACTGGTCCGGGTATGAGAGCTATGGCTACACCTTC. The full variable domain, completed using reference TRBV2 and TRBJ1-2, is EPEVTQTPSHQVTQMGQEVILRCVPISNHLYFYWYRQILGQKVEFLVSFYNNEISEKSEIFDDQFSVERPDGSNFTLKIRSTKLEDSAMYFCASIRNWSGYESYGYTFGSGTRLTVV.

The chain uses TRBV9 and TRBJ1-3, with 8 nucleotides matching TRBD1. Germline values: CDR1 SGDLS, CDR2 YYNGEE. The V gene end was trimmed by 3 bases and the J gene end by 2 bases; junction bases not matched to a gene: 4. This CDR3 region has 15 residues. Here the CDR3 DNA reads TGTGCCAGCAGCGCGACAGGGGTTGCTGGAAACACCATATATTTT. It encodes CASSATGVAGNTIYF.

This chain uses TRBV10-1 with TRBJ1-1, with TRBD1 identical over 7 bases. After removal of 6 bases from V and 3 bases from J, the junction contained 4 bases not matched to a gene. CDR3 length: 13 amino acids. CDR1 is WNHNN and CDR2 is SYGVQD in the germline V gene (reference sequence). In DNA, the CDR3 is TGCGCCAGCAGGGAGGGACAGCACACTGAAGCTTTCTTT. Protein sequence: CASREGQHTEAFF.

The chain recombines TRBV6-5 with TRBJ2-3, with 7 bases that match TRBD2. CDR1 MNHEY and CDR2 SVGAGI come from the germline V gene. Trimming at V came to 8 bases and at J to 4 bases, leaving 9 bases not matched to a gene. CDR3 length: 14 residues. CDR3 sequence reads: CASSYWGGADTQYF. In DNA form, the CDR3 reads TGTGCCAGCTCTTATTGGGGGGGGGCAGATACGCAGTATTTT.

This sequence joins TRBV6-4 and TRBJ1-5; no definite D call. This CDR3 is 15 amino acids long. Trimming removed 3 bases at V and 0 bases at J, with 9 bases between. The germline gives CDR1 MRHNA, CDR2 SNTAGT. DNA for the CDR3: TGTGCCAGCAGTGATGAGGGATATAGCAATCAGCCCCAGCATTTT. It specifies CASSDEGYSNQPQHF.

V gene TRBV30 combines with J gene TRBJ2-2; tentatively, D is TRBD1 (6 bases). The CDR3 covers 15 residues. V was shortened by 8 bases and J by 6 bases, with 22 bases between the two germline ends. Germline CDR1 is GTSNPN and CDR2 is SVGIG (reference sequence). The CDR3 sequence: CALRMPQGSPGELFF. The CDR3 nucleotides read TGTGCCCTGAGGATGCCGCAGGGGTCCCCCGGGGAGCTGTTTTTT.

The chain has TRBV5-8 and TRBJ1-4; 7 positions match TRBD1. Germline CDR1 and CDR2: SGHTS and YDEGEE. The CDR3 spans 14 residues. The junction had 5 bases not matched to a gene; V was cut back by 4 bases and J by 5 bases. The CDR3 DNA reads TGTGCCAGCAGCCTGGGACAGTTAAATGAAAAACTGTTTTTT. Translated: CASSLGQLNEKLFF.

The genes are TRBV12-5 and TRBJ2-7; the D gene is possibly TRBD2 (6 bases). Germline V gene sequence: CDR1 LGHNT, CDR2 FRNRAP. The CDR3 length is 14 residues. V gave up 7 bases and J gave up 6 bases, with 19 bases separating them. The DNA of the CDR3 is TGTGCTAGTGACCCGCCCGGGAGACCAATCGAGCAGTACTTC. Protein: CASDPPGRPIEQYF.

For the CDR3, the DNA is TGTGCCAGCAGTTACTCGGGACTCCTCCGGCAGGGAGGCTACACCTTC. This codes for CASSYSGLLRQGGYTF. This chain links TRBV6-5 with TRBJ1-2, with D maybe TRBD1 (5 bases). CDR3 length equals 16 residues. In germline, CDR1 is MNHEY, CDR2 SVGAGI. Trimming removed 0 bases from V and 8 bases from J, with 19 bases in between.

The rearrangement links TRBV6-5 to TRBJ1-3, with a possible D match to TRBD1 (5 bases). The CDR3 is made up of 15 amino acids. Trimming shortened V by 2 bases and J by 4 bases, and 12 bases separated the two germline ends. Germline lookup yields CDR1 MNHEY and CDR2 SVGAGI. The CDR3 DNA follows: TGTGCCAGCAGTTACGCCAGGGTTACGGGAAACACCATATATTTT. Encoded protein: CASSYARVTGNTIYF.

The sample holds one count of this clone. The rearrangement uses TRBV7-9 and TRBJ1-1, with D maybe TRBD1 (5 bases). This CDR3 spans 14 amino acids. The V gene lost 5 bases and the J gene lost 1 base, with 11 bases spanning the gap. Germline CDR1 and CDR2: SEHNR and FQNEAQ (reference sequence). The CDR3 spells CASSPRESNTEAFF. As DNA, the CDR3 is TGTGCCAGCAGCCCCAGGGAATCGAACACTGAAGCTTTCTTT.

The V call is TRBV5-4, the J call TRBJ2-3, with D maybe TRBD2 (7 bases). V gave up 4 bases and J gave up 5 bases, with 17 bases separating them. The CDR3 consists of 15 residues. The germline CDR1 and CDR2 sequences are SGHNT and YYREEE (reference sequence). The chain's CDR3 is CASSIGGAGGDTQYF. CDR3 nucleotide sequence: TGTGCCAGCAGCATAGGGGGGGCCGGGGGAGATACGCAGTATTTT. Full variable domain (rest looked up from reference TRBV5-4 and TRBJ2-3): ETGVTQSPTHLIKTRGQQVTLRCSSQSGHNTVSWYQQALGQGPQFIFQYYREEENGRGNFPPRFSGLQFPNYSSELNVNALELDDSALYLCASSIGGAGGDTQYFGPGTRLTVL.

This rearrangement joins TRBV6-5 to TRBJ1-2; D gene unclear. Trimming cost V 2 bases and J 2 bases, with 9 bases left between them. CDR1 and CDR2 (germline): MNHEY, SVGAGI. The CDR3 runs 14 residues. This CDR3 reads CASSYGGRNYGYTF. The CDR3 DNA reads TGTGCCAGCAGTTACGGAGGGCGGAACTATGGCTACACCTTC.

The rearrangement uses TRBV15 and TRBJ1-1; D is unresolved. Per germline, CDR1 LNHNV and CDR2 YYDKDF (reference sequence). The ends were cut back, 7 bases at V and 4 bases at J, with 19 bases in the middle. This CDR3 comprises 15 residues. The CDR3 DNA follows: TGTGCCACCAACGGTCGGCCAGGACTGCCCACTGAAGCTTTCTTT. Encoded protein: CATNGRPGLPTEAFF.